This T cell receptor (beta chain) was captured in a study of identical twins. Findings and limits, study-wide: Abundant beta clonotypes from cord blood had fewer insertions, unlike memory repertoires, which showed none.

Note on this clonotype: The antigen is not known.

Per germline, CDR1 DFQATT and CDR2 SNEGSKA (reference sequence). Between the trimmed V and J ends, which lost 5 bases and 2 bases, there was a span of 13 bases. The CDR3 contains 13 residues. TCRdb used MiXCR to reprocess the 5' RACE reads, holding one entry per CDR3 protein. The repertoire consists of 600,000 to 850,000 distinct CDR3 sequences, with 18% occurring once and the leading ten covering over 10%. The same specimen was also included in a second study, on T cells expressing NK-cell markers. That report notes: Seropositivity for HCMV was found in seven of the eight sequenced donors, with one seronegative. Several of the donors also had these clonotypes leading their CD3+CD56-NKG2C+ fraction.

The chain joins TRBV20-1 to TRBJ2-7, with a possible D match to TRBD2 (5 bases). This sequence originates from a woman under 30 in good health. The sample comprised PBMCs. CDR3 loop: CSAQRGATYEQYF. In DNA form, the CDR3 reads TGCAGTGCTCAACGGGGAGCGACCTACGAGCAGTACTTC.